This T cell receptor beta chain was found in a study of blood T cell repertoires in COVID-19. Whole-study context: The origin of the acute and convalescent COVID-19 samples was the United States, Italy and Spain. In each case, the material was cDNA or gDNA derived from T cells, B-cell-depleted T cells, or PBMCs.

This clone was seen only once. The germline V gene has CDR1 KGHSH and CDR2 LQKENI. V was shortened by 3 bases and J by 7 bases, with 10 bases between the two germline ends. The length of the CDR3 is 13 residues. In the study's own analysis: Nucleated cell number was recorded as an estimate derived from reference gene primer amplification. The repertoire was sequenced with immunoSEQ multiplex PCR; TCRdb's copy has only in-frame clones and lacks some. V and J calls and clone size come straight from that table; D and trimming were deduced from the DNA. This table has roughly 240,000 clones, 86% appearing once.

The material sequenced was peripheral blood. The rearrangement joins TRBV18 to TRBJ1-3, with D perhaps matching TRBD1 (5 bases). This sequence originates from a woman aged 55-70 years who had recovered from COVID-19. CDR3 bases: TGTGCCAGCTCACCGGCGGGGCGGAACACCATATATTTT. It codes for CASSPAGRNTIYF.